This TCR beta chain was observed in a study of blood T cells in healthy people across ages. Comment on this clonotype: In this CDR3 the conserved last residue, phenylalanine or tryptophan, is missing, so a read error is likely.

A sample-barcoded 5' primer and a J-beta primer mix were used in a second PCR of about 6 to 12 cycles. TCRdb independently ran MiXCR on the 5' RACE reads; one entry per CDR3 protein. The sample includes some 800,000 distinct CDR3 sequences, just under 25% of them seen just once. The germline gives CDR1 SEHNR, CDR2 FQNEAQ (reference sequence). CDR3 length: 16 amino acids. V lost 2 bases, J lost 1 base, and 4 bases stayed unmatched. This same sample was also part of a study on T cells of mothers and their children. Turning to that study: Donation involved a few healthy Caucasian mothers and the six children that they had. The TCR beta CDR3 read count exceeded 9 million for each mother and was a few million for each child.

This clonotype was obtained from a boy aged 5-17 years in good health. The sample was blood. V is TRBV7-9 and J is TRBJ2-5, with TRBD2 matching 10 bases. The chain's CDR3 is CASSLSSGGFQETQYS. CDR3 DNA sequence: TGTGCCAGCAGCTTATCTAGCGGGGGATTCCAAGAGACCCAGTACTCC.